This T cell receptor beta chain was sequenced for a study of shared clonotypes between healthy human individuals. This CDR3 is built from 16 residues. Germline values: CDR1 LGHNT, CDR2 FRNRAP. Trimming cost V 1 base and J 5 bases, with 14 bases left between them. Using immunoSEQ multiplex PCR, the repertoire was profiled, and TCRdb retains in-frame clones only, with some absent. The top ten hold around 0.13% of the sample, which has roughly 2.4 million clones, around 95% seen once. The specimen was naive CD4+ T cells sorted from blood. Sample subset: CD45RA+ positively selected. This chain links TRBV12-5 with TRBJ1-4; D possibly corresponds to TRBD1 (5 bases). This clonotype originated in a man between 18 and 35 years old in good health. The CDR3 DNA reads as TGTGCTAGTGGTTTGGGTTCCGGGACTGAAAATGAAAAACTGTTTTTT. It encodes CASGLGSGTENEKLFF.